This is a list of T cell receptor beta chains from one sample in a study of memory CD4+ T cells and cytomegalovirus serostatus. Some clones are missing from TCRdb's copy, which holds only in-frame ones; the method was immunoSEQ multiplex PCR. In the table there are more than 45,000 clones, 82% of which are singletons. The sequenced sample was memory CD4+ T cells from blood. The receptors come from an adult in good health and CMV-seronegative. Both conserved end residues are part of each CDR3. A D gene is named only where the DNA matches it firmly.

v_gene: TRBV15; j_gene: TRBJ2-5; d_gene: .; CDR3aa: CATSRGAETQYF
v_gene: TRBV19; j_gene: TRBJ1-5; d_gene: TRBD1; CDR3aa: CASSETPDRGFELRNQPQHF
v_gene: TRBV28; j_gene: TRBJ1-1; d_gene: .; CDR3aa: CASSFTTVGRTEAFF
v_gene: TRBV7-9; j_gene: TRBJ1-4; d_gene: .; CDR3aa: CASSFGNLGGEKLFF
v_gene: TRBV2; j_gene: TRBJ1-1; d_gene: .; CDR3aa: CASARGRPDHTEAFF
v_gene: TRBV6-1; j_gene: TRBJ1-2; d_gene: .; CDR3aa: CASSEPGLGYGYTF
v_gene: TRBV5-1; j_gene: TRBJ1-2; d_gene: .; CDR3aa: CASSLNTNYGYTF
v_gene: TRBV7-2; j_gene: TRBJ2-3; d_gene: TRBD1; CDR3aa: CASRPPGTASTDTQYF
v_gene: TRBV10-3; j_gene: TRBJ2-2; d_gene: .; CDR3aa: CAIQGDSTGELFF
v_gene: TRBV23-1; j_gene: TRBJ1-5; d_gene: .; CDR3aa: CASSQPTGYQPQHF
v_gene: TRBV9; j_gene: TRBJ2-5; d_gene: .; CDR3aa: CASSVGGGGLPGETQYF
v_gene: TRBV6-5; j_gene: TRBJ2-1; d_gene: .; CDR3aa: CASSIQSLRYNEQFF
v_gene: TRBV7-2; j_gene: TRBJ1-3; d_gene: .; CDR3aa: CASSPPSPGNTIYF
v_gene: TRBV27; j_gene: TRBJ1-6; d_gene: .; CDR3aa: CASSLRWQGNSPLHF
v_gene: TRBV6-1; j_gene: TRBJ2-3; d_gene: TRBD1; CDR3aa: CASQTGGSSDTQYF
v_gene: TRBV7-2; j_gene: TRBJ2-3; d_gene: TRBD2; CDR3aa: CASSLGAGGRTDTQYF
v_gene: TRBV7-2; j_gene: TRBJ2-3; d_gene: TRBD2; CDR3aa: CASSFSVGGGADTQYF
v_gene: TRBV28; j_gene: TRBJ2-1; d_gene: TRBD2; CDR3aa: CASRTGTSGRGEQFF
v_gene: TRBV19; j_gene: TRBJ1-1; d_gene: .; CDR3aa: CASSIVGGSNTEAFF
v_gene: TRBV6-4; j_gene: TRBJ2-2; d_gene: .; CDR3aa: CASRPSTVSAGELFF
v_gene: TRBV2; j_gene: TRBJ1-2; d_gene: TRBD1; CDR3aa: CASSDIGGQGIAGYTF
v_gene: TRBV11-2; j_gene: TRBJ1-1; d_gene: .; CDR3aa: CASSSDMNTEAFF
v_gene: TRBV7-9; j_gene: TRBJ2-1; d_gene: .; CDR3aa: CASSLERAEDEQFF
v_gene: TRBV29-1; j_gene: TRBJ1-2; d_gene: .; CDR3aa: CSVGTEYGYTF